These 17 T cell receptor beta chains were sequenced from one sample in a study of T cell responses to AZD1222 COVID-19 vaccine. Sequencing used immunoSEQ multiplex PCR; TCRdb keeps in-frame clones, though not all of them. Here the sample spans 65,000 to 95,000 clones, roughly 94% being singletons. Sequences were derived from peripheral blood, sampled on day 0 of MenACWY control vaccination. Receptor source: an adult in good health.

The chain links TRBV4-3 to TRBJ2-1; 7 bases match TRBD2. V shed 0 bases, J shed 6 bases, and the junction held 5 bases outside the gene matches. The V gene's germline CDR1 is LGHNA and CDR2 YSLEER. This CDR3 has 15 residues. The CDR3, as DNA: TGCGCCAGCAGCCAAGATACGGCTAGCGGCAATGAGCAGTTCTTC. Protein product: CASSQDTASGNEQFF.

The table lists this clone with a count of one. The chain combines TRBV7-8 with TRBJ2-1; D may correspond to TRBD1 or TRBD2 (5 bases each). The length of the CDR3 is 13 residues. Germline V CDR1 and CDR2: SGHVS, FQNEAQ. Trimming removed 7 bases from V and 0 bases from J, with 7 bases in between. In nucleotides, the CDR3 is TGTGCCAGCAAGAGGGGCTCCTACAATGAGCAGTTCTTC. This sequence encodes CASKRGSYNEQFF.

In its sample, this clone was seen once. The gene calls are TRBV19 and TRBJ2-5; 8 nucleotides align to TRBD1. This CDR3 contains 15 residues. Germline V gene data show CDR1 as LNHDA and CDR2 as SQIVND (reference sequence). V trimming: 6 bases; J trimming: 1 base; junction bases outside the gene matches: 7. The CDR3 DNA follows: TGTGCCAGTAGCGCCGGGACAGGCTTCCAAGAGACCCAGTACTTC. Its translation is CASSAGTGFQETQYF. The full variable domain, its missing parts supplied by reference TRBV19 and TRBJ2-5, is DGGITQSPKYLFRKEGQNVTLSCEQNLNHDAMYWYRQDPGQGLRLIYYSQIVNDFQKGDIAEGYSVSREKKESFPLTVTSAQKNPTAFYLCASSAGTGFQETQYFGPGTRLLVL.

This clone was seen only a few times. The rearrangement uses TRBV10-3 and TRBJ2-3; no definite D call. V was pared by 5 bases and J by 0 bases, with 15 bases between. This CDR3 comprises 16 residues. From germline, CDR1 is ENHRY and CDR2 SYGVKD. CDR3: CAISISGPSSTDTQYF. CDR3 nucleotide sequence: TGTGCCATCAGTATATCAGGCCCTTCTAGCACAGATACGCAGTATTTT.

The rearrangement uses TRBV9 and TRBJ1-4; D gene unclear. The V and J ends lost 0 bases and 4 bases respectively, with 10 bases between them. The CDR3 loop spans 15 amino acids. Germline-derived CDR1 and CDR2 are SGDLS and YYNGEE. In nucleotides, the CDR3 is TGTGCCAGCAGCGTAGACGGACGGAGTAATGAAAAACTGTTTTTT. This encodes CASSVDGRSNEKLFF.

The V gene is TRBV3-1 (or the pseudogene TRBV3-2), the J gene TRBJ2-5; 8 bases line up with TRBD1. J gave up 2 bases and V 1 base, and 6 bases lay outside the gene matches. Per the germline V gene, CDR1 is LGHDT and CDR2 is YNNKEL (reference sequence). This CDR3 is built from 16 residues. CDR3: CASSQGWTGQQETQYF. The CDR3 DNA follows: TGTGCCAGCAGCCAAGGCTGGACAGGGCAACAAGAGACCCAGTACTTC.

The V call is TRBV2, the J call TRBJ1-3; D is undetermined. The germline V gene encodes CDR1 SNHLY and CDR2 FYNNEI. The CDR3 is 13 residues long. V was pared by 6 bases and J by 0 bases, with 6 bases between. The CDR3 coding sequence is TGTGCCAGCAGGGCTTCCTCTGGAAACACCATATATTTT. Amino acid sequence: CASRASSGNTIYF.

The chain recombines TRBV9 with TRBJ2-6, with 9 bases matching TRBD2. This CDR3 is 18 amino acids long. CDR1 is SGDLS and CDR2 is YYNGEE in the germline V gene. The J segment lost 4 bases and the V segment lost 0 bases, leaving 8 bases of the junction unmatched. CDR3 sequence: CASSVVGLATGGANVLTF. CDR3 sequence (DNA): TGTGCCAGCAGCGTAGTGGGACTAGCAACGGGAGGGGCCAACGTCCTGACTTTC.

The rearrangement uses TRBV5-4 and TRBJ2-1, with TRBD2 matching 9 bases. J gave up 3 bases and V 3 bases, and 7 bases lay outside the gene matches. The CDR3 spans 16 residues. CDR1 is SGHNT and CDR2 is YYREEE in the germline V gene (reference sequence). For the CDR3, the DNA is TGTGCCAGCAGCTCCCTCCCTAGCGGGAACTACAATGAGCAGTTCTTC. Its translation is CASSSLPSGNYNEQFF.

This clone came up once. The V and J genes are TRBV24-1 and TRBJ1-3; D not resolved. Per germline, CDR1 KGHDR and CDR2 SFDVKD. V was trimmed by 4 bases and J by 2 bases, leaving 2 bases between them. The CDR3 runs to 12 residues. The CDR3 DNA reads TGTGCCACCAGTGAAGCTGGAAACACCATATATTTT. Translating gives CATSEAGNTIYF.

This chain connects TRBV6-2 or TRBV6-3 to TRBJ2-7, with 10 bases lining up with TRBD2. Trimming removed 4 bases from V and 0 bases from J; junction bases left unmatched: 6. The CDR3 runs 16 residues. Germline assignment: CDR1 MNHEY and CDR2 SVGEGT. CDR3 nucleotides: TGTGCCAGCAGTTTCCGGACTAGCGGAAACTCCTACGAGCAGTACTTC. Protein product: CASSFRTSGNSYEQYF.

The rearrangement links TRBV12-5 to TRBJ1-5; 9 nucleotides line up with TRBD1. V dropped 5 bases and J dropped 7; count of bases not matched to a gene: 6. The germline CDR1 and CDR2 sequences are LGHNT and FRNRAP. The CDR3 totals 14 residues. CDR3 nucleotides: TGTGCTAGTGGTGGGGGACAGGGTTTGCAGCCCCAGCATTTT. As protein: CASGGGQGLQPQHF.

This chain links TRBV19 with TRBJ2-7; possibly TRBD1 or TRBD2 for D (7 bases each). Germline CDR1 is LNHDA and CDR2 is SQIVND (reference sequence). Trimming left V 3 bases short and J 6 bases short, with 15 bases between. This CDR3 is built from 14 residues. The CDR3 spells CASSIRQGGVEQYF. CDR3 DNA sequence: TGTGCCAGTAGTATCCGGCAGGGGGGGGTCGAGCAGTACTTC.

V usage is TRBV5-1 and J usage is TRBJ2-1; no clear D gene. This CDR3 region has 15 residues. V lost 1 base to trimming and J lost 1 base, with 9 bases between them. Germline CDR1 and CDR2: SGHRS and YFSETQ. CDR3 sequence (DNA): TGCGCCAGCAGCTTGTTAGGTTTTTCCTACAATGAGCAGTTCTTC. Translated: CASSLLGFSYNEQFF.

The chain carries TRBV9 and TRBJ2-1; D unclear. Per the germline V gene, CDR1 is SGDLS and CDR2 is YYNGEE. This CDR3 comprises 12 residues. Trimming removed 2 bases from V and 10 bases from J, with 10 bases in between. CDR3 nucleotide sequence: TGTGCCAGCAGCGTGATAGGCAGCGAGCAGTTCTTC. Translated: CASSVIGSEQFF.

The V call is TRBV19, the J call TRBJ1-5; D unclear. V was clipped by 5 bases and J by 5 bases, with 10 bases between them. CDR1 is LNHDA and CDR2 is SQIVND in the germline V gene (reference sequence). This CDR3 is 13 amino acids long. CDR3 residues: CASSQERDQPQHF. CDR3 nucleotide sequence: TGTGCCAGTAGTCAGGAAAGAGATCAGCCCCAGCATTTT.

The chain's CDR3 is CASTYGRAGGNYGYTF. The CDR3 coding sequence is TGTGCCAGTACCTACGGCCGGGCAGGGGGCAACTATGGCTACACCTTC. The rearrangement links TRBV19 to TRBJ1-2; 8 bases agree with TRBD1. This CDR3 has 16 residues. Germline CDR1 is LNHDA and CDR2 is SQIVND (reference sequence). V shed 7 bases, J shed 2 bases, and the junction held 12 bases outside the gene matches. Full variable domain (remainder filled in from reference TRBV19 and TRBJ1-2): DGGITQSPKYLFRKEGQNVTLSCEQNLNHDAMYWYRQDPGQGLRLIYYSQIVNDFQKGDIAEGYSVSREKKESFPLTVTSAQKNPTAFYLCASTYGRAGGNYGYTFGSGTRLTVV.